Presented here are 21 T cell receptor beta chains from one specimen sequenced in a study of CD8 T cells in Susac syndrome. Random hexamers served to reverse transcribe about 0.5 to 1 ug RNA. TCRdb re-derived calls from the immunoSEQ multiplex PCR reads in MiXCR, one entry per CDR3 protein. The table lists under 85,000 distinct CDR3 sequences, 90% to 95% of them singletons, with 0.55% to 0.7% in the top ten. Input material: CD8+ T cells from PBMCs. These receptors came from a human donor with multiple sclerosis.

Points on this clonotype: The germline gene is not matched at one end of the junction; a read error may be the cause. The chain couples TRBV28 to TRBJ1-4; D gene ambiguous. Germline assignment: CDR1 MDHEN and CDR2 SYDVKM. This CDR3 comprises 12 residues. The CDR3 loop reads CASSDTIEKLFF. Here the CDR3 DNA reads TGTGCCAGCAGTGATACTATTGAAAAACTGTTTTTT. Complete variable domain (other parts from reference TRBV28 and TRBJ1-4): DVKVTQSSRYLVKRTGEKVFLECVQDMDHENMFWYRQDPGLGLRLIYFSYDVKMKEKGDIPEGYSVSREKKERFSLILESASTNQTSMYLCASSDTIEKLFFGSGTQLSVL.

The gene calls are TRBV27 and TRBJ2-5; 11 nucleotides line up with TRBD2. Germline loops: CDR1 MNHEY, CDR2 SMNVEV (reference sequence). The junction had 6 bases not matched to a gene; V was cut back by 4 bases and J by 2 bases. The CDR3 is 16 residues long. The CDR3 reads CASSSPSGRLQETQYF. DNA for the CDR3: TGTGCCAGCAGTTCCCCTAGCGGGAGGCTACAAGAGACCCAGTACTTC.

The V call is TRBV13, the J call TRBJ1-2; unclear D gene. The CDR3 length is 14 residues. The germline V gene encodes CDR1 PRHDT and CDR2 FYEKMQ (reference sequence). Between the trimmed V and J ends, which lost 0 bases and 4 bases, there was a span of 9 bases. The CDR3 nucleotides read TGTGCCAGCAGCTTAGGAGGGAGCCTCTATGGCTACACCTTC. Protein: CASSLGGSLYGYTF.

The rearrangement uses TRBV11-2 and TRBJ1-5; maybe TRBD1 (5 bases). V lost 4 bases and J lost 4, with 8 bases in between. CDR1 is SGHAT and CDR2 is FQNNGV in the germline V gene. There are 13 residues in the CDR3. The CDR3 sequence is CASSWDGNQPQHF. CDR3 DNA: TGTGCCAGCAGCTGGGACGGGAATCAGCCCCAGCATTTT. Full variable domain (outside the CDR3, taken from reference TRBV11-2 and TRBJ1-5): EAGVAQSPRYKIIEKRQSVAFWCNPISGHATLYWYQQILGQGPKLLIQFQNNGVVDDSQLPKDRFSAERLKGVDSTLKIQPAKLEDSAVYLCASSWDGNQPQHFGDGTRLSIL.

This rearrangement joins TRBV18 to TRBJ1-2; D not certain. V was pared by 6 bases and J by 4 bases, with 12 bases between. CDR1 and CDR2 from the germline V gene are KGHSH and LQKENI. CDR3 size: 13 residues. The CDR3 loop reads CASSAWIGYGYTF. As DNA, the CDR3 is TGTGCCAGCTCGGCATGGATCGGCTATGGCTACACCTTC.

In DNA form, the CDR3 reads TGTGCCAGTTCACCCGGGACAGTGAACACTGAAGCTTTCTTT. This sequence encodes CASSPGTVNTEAFF. V gene TRBV19 combines with J gene TRBJ1-1, with 7 bases fitting TRBD1. Germline V gene sequence: CDR1 LNHDA, CDR2 SQIVND (reference sequence). The CDR3 totals 14 residues. The V segment lost 8 bases and the J segment 0 bases; nucleotides outside the gene matches: 6.

The rearrangement joins TRBV2 to TRBJ2-3; the D is unclear. Germline CDR1 is SNHLY and CDR2 is FYNNEI. The CDR3 is 13 residues long. Trimming took 6 bases from V and 4 from J, leaving 11 bases between them. CDR3 amino acids: CASRPFPADTQYF. The CDR3 bases are TGTGCCAGCAGGCCGTTTCCGGCAGATACGCAGTATTTT.

The CDR3 sequence is CASSHNAGRGDEQYF. In DNA form, the CDR3 reads TGCGCCAGCAGCCATAACGCGGGTCGGGGGGACGAGCAGTACTTC. The chain employs TRBV4-1 and TRBJ2-7; TRBD2 matches 7 bases. Looked up from germline, CDR1 is MGHRA and CDR2 is YSYEKL. The V gene end was trimmed by 3 bases and the J gene end by 5 bases; junction bases not matched to a gene: 10. The CDR3 consists of 15 residues.

This rearrangement joins TRBV15 to TRBJ2-6, with D tentatively TRBD2 (6 bases). Germline CDR1 is LNHNV and CDR2 is YYDKDF (reference sequence). Trimming shortened V by 1 base and J by 3 bases, and 13 bases separated the two germline ends. This CDR3 has 17 amino acids. The CDR3 DNA is TGTGCCACCAGCAGAGTCCCGGAGGGGTTTGGGGCCAACGTCCTGACTTTC. This codes for CATSRVPEGFGANVLTF.

The rearrangement joins TRBV7-9 to TRBJ1-4, with a tentative D call TRBD1 (5 bases). Germline lookup yields CDR1 SEHNR and CDR2 FQNEAQ (reference sequence). The CDR3 has 13 amino acids. V was trimmed by 8 bases and J by 2 bases, leaving 9 bases between them. For the CDR3, the DNA is TGTGCCAGCGGAGGGGCTACTAATGAAAAACTGTTTTTT. Translating it yields CASGGATNEKLFF.

This sequence joins TRBV27 and TRBJ2-7; tentative D call: TRBD1 (5 bases). The CDR3 loop spans 16 amino acids. V shed 4 bases and J shed 3 bases, with 19 bases lying between them. CDR1 and CDR2 (germline): MNHEY, SMNVEV (reference sequence). The CDR3 DNA sequence: TGTGCCAGCAGTTCCCGGCAGGGAACGAATAGCTACGAGCAGTACTTC. Protein: CASSSRQGTNSYEQYF.

The V call is TRBV19, the J call TRBJ2-1; no definite D call. The germline gives CDR1 LNHDA, CDR2 SQIVND (reference sequence). Trimming removed 4 bases from V and 2 bases from J, with 9 bases in between. The CDR3 loop spans 14 amino acids. In nucleotides, the CDR3 is TGTGCCAGTAGTAGGTTCCTTACCTACAATGAGCAGTTCTTC. Translating gives CASSRFLTYNEQFF.

This chain links TRBV20-1 with TRBJ2-7, with D perhaps matching TRBD2 (5 bases). CDR3 length: 13 amino acids. Germline lookup yields CDR1 DFQATT and CDR2 SNEGSKA (reference sequence). Trimming left V 3 bases short and J 2 bases short, with 11 bases between. DNA of the CDR3: TGCAGTGCTAGCGGGGTAGAAACCTACGAGCAGTACTTC. Amino acids: CSASGVETYEQYF.

The chain recombines TRBV6-5 with TRBJ2-1, with 7 bases lining up with TRBD2. Losses at the gene ends were 4 bases for V and 0 bases for J; bases not matched to a gene: 9. Germline CDR1 MNHEY, CDR2 SVGAGI. This CDR3 is built from 17 residues. CDR3 residues: CASSSLGRESSYNEQFF. DNA of the CDR3: TGTGCCAGCAGTTCCCTTGGGCGGGAGAGCTCCTACAATGAGCAGTTCTTC.

A single count supports this clonotype. The chain couples TRBV7-9 to TRBJ2-7; D is possibly TRBD2 (5 bases). CDR3 length equals 16 residues. Trimming took off 1 base at V and 2 bases at J, with 15 bases between the two ends. Germline loops: CDR1 SEHNR, CDR2 FQNEAQ (reference sequence). This CDR3 reads CASSLDSSGRPYEQYF. For the CDR3, the DNA is TGTGCCAGCAGCTTAGACTCGTCGGGAAGACCCTACGAGCAGTACTTC.

The chain links TRBV7-9 to TRBJ2-7, with D perhaps TRBD2 (5 bases). This CDR3 comprises 15 residues. The V and J ends lost 3 bases and 1 base respectively, with 13 bases between them. The V gene's germline CDR1 is SEHNR and CDR2 FQNEAQ (reference sequence). The CDR3 sequence is CASSFIGVLSYEQYF. The CDR3 DNA sequence: TGTGCCAGCAGCTTCATCGGGGTGCTATCCTACGAGCAGTACTTC.

The V and J genes are TRBV28 and TRBJ1-2; D is possibly TRBD1 (5 bases). V was cut by 10 bases and J by 7 bases, with 19 bases left in between. Germline-derived CDR1 and CDR2 are MDHEN and SYDVKM. The CDR3 totals 13 residues. For the CDR3, the DNA is TGTGCCATACTCTCAGGAGGGGCTTCTGGCTACACCTTC. Translation gives CAILSGGASGYTF.

The V gene is TRBV29-1, the J gene TRBJ2-3, with 7 nucleotides matching TRBD2. Germline CDR1 is SQVTM and CDR2 is ANQGSEA. V dropped 5 bases and J dropped 4; count of bases not matched to a gene: 12. The CDR3 has 15 residues. Here the CDR3 DNA reads TGCAGCGTTTTGCTAGCGGCTTTATCGGCAGATACGCAGTATTTT. Protein: CSVLLAALSADTQYF.

This chain links TRBV27 with TRBJ2-7, with 7 bases matching TRBD2. V gave up 8 bases and J gave up 5 bases; unmatched junction bases: 12. The length of the CDR3 is 14 residues. Germline-derived CDR1 and CDR2 are MNHEY and SMNVEV (reference sequence). CDR3: CASSDRSGVDEQYF. The CDR3 bases are TGTGCCAGCTCTGATCGCAGCGGGGTCGACGAGCAGTACTTC.

This clonotype was seen once. The rearrangement uses TRBV12-3 or TRBV12-4 and TRBJ2-3; D gene unclear. V was pared by 3 bases and J by 1 base, with 14 bases between. The length of the CDR3 is 16 residues. CDR3 in amino acids: CASSFKGFAGTDTQYF. DNA for the CDR3: TGTGCCAGCAGTTTTAAGGGTTTTGCCGGCACAGATACGCAGTATTTT.

The chain uses TRBV20-1 and TRBJ2-3; 7 nucleotides match TRBD2. With 0 bases clipped from V and 0 bases from J, the junction kept 3 bases outside the gene matches. This CDR3 is 15 amino acids long. Germline V lookup: CDR1 DFQATT, CDR2 SNEGSKA (reference sequence). CDR3 residues: CSAREGRGSTDTQYF. CDR3 nucleotides: TGCAGTGCTAGAGAGGGGCGGGGGAGCACAGATACGCAGTATTTT.